Detailed here is one TCR beta chain. The CDR3 is 17 amino acids. The V end was cut by 2 bases, the J end by 4 bases, with 18 bases between. Germline lookup yields CDR1 MNHNS and CDR2 SASEGT. The record originates from a study of cytomegalovirus exposure and HLA in healthy donors. Assay: immunoSEQ multiplex PCR; the TCRdb copy retains only in-frame clones and omits some. The repertoire consists of approximately 150,000 clones, with under 95% occurring once and the leading ten covering around 3.1%. Sequencing was done on a sample of PBMCs. The V and J genes are TRBV6-1 and TRBJ1-5; the D is unclear. The receptor was isolated from a woman under 30 in good health and CMV-seropositive. CDR3 coding DNA: TGTGCCAGCAGTGAATCCCCCGGGGAGGGCATGAATCAGCCCCAGCATTTT. Translating it yields CASSESPGEGMNQPQHF.